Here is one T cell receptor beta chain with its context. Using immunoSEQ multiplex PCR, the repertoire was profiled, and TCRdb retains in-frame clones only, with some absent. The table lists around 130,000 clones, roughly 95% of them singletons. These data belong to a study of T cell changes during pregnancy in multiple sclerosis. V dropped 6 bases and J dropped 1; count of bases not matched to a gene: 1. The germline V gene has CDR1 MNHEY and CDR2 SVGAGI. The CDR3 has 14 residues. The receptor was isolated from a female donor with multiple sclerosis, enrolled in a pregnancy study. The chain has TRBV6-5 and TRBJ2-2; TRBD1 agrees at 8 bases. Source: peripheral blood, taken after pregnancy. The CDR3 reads CASSGTGNTGELFF. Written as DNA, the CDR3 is TGTGCCAGCAGCGGGACAGGGAACACCGGGGAGCTGTTTTTT.